Each of the 24 T cell receptor beta chains below was sequenced from the same sample in a study of T and B cells in COVID-19 patients (dated by TCRdb to 2020 to 2022). For sequencing, an Illumina MiSeq was employed. TRB rearrangements were amplified by multiplex PCR with BIOMED2 TRB-A/B primer pools. TCRdb trimmed public reads at Q25 via fastp, called clones via MiXCR and kept in-frame beta chains. CDR3 protein duplicates are merged, each entry listing the most common genes and DNA. The sample table contains about 17,000 distinct CDR3 sequences; only one count was recorded for 28% of them. The top ten clones comprise approximately 4.4% of the sample. TRB repertoires were amplified using about 230-500 ng of genomic DNA isolated from blood. The sample consisted of blood. The receptors here all came from a human donor who had recovered from COVID-19.

The table lists this clonotype with many counts. The chain is built from TRBV6-5 and TRBJ1-6; tentatively, D is TRBD1 (5 bases). This CDR3 is 14 amino acids long. V was cut by 0 bases and J by 8 bases, with 8 bases left in between. Germline V lookup: CDR1 MNHEY, CDR2 SVGAGI. CDR3 coding DNA: TGTGCCAGCAGTTACTCGAGAGGGGATTCACCCCTCCACTTT. Its protein product is CASSYSRGDSPLHF.

A single count supports this clonotype. V usage is TRBV20-1 and J usage is TRBJ2-3, with D maybe TRBD1 (6 bases). Trimming pared 3 bases from V and 1 base from J, leaving 14 bases between. Germline V gene data show CDR1 as DFQATT and CDR2 as SNEGSKA (reference sequence). This CDR3 is 15 amino acids long. CDR3 residues: CSARQGIYGTDTQYF. The CDR3 coding sequence is TGCAGTGCTAGGCAGGGGATCTATGGCACAGATACGCAGTATTTT.

V gene TRBV6-2 or TRBV6-3 combines with J gene TRBJ2-3, with 11 nucleotides matching TRBD1. V lost 5 bases and J lost 9; bases outside the gene matches: 10. The CDR3 sequence is 15 residues long. Germline CDR1 reads MNHEY; CDR2 reads SVGEGT. CDR3 in amino acids: CASSTPDRGQDTQYF. The CDR3 DNA is TGTGCCAGCAGTACCCCGGACAGGGGGCAAGACACGCAGTATTTT.

The chain recombines TRBV6-4 with TRBJ2-3; D might be TRBD1 (5 bases). The CDR3 is 15 amino acids. Trimming cost V 0 bases and J 2 bases, with 9 bases left between them. Per germline, CDR1 MRHNA and CDR2 SNTAGT. The CDR3 sequence: CASSDSGAYTDTQYF. CDR3 nucleotide sequence: TGTGCCAGCAGTGACTCTGGGGCCTACACAGATACGCAGTATTTT.

This clonotype was counted ten times or more. The chain couples TRBV7-9 to TRBJ2-2; D unresolved. CDR1 and CDR2 (germline): SEHNR, FQNEAQ (reference sequence). The CDR3 contains 14 residues. V lost 7 bases, J lost 4 bases, and 13 bases lay in between. The CDR3 loop reads CASTGVGFTGELFF. The CDR3, as DNA: TGTGCCAGCACAGGCGTCGGGTTCACCGGGGAGCTGTTTTTT.

This chain's CDR3 is CASRGHTEAFF. DNA for the CDR3: TGTGCCAGCAGGGGGCACACTGAAGCTTTCTTT. This chain uses TRBV6-5 with TRBJ1-1; perhaps TRBD1 as D (5 bases). The V end was cut by 6 bases, the J end by 3 bases, with 5 bases between. Germline lookup yields CDR1 MNHEY and CDR2 SVGAGI. The CDR3 is 11 residues long.

The chain is built from TRBV6-2 or TRBV6-3 and TRBJ1-5; D ambiguous. The V gene's germline CDR1 is MNHEY and CDR2 SVGEGT. This CDR3 has 14 amino acids. Trimming stripped 4 bases from V and 0 bases from J, with 7 bases between. CDR3 DNA: TGTGCCAGCAGTTCTACGTATAGCAATCAGCCCCAGCATTTT. The encoded protein is CASSSTYSNQPQHF.

This chain joins TRBV5-1 and TRBJ2-1, with TRBD1 identical over 7 bases. The junction had 6 bases not matched to a gene; V was cut back by 0 bases and J by 6 bases. Germline V gene data show CDR1 as SGHRS and CDR2 as YFSETQ. This CDR3 is built from 15 residues. The CDR3 protein is CASSLGQGFFNEQFF. CDR3 bases: TGCGCCAGCAGCTTGGGACAGGGATTTTTCAATGAGCAGTTCTTC.

V and J are TRBV28 and TRBJ2-3; D perhaps matches TRBD1 (5 bases). Germline CDR1 and CDR2: MDHEN and SYDVKM. The ends were cut back, 5 bases at V and 2 bases at J, with 11 bases in the middle. The CDR3 has 14 residues. CDR3 in DNA: TGTGCCAGCAGTAAGGACACCCTCACAGATACGCAGTATTTT. This encodes CASSKDTLTDTQYF.

This chain connects TRBV7-2 to TRBJ1-2, with a possible D match to TRBD1 (5 bases). V was cut by 0 bases and J by 3 bases, with 11 bases left in between. CDR1 is SGHTA, CDR2 FQGNSA, per germline. The CDR3 length is 15 residues. CDR3: CASSLAGRGDYGYTF. Written as DNA, the CDR3 is TGTGCCAGCAGCTTAGCGGGACGGGGGGACTATGGCTACACCTTC.

This clonotype is medium-sized. V gene TRBV6-2 or TRBV6-3 combines with J gene TRBJ2-7; D possibly corresponds to TRBD1 (5 bases). The CDR3 runs to 13 residues. Trimming took off 7 bases at V and 1 base at J, with 11 bases between the two ends. In germline, CDR1 is MNHEY, CDR2 SVGEGT. The CDR3: CASKAQGSYEQYV. The CDR3 coding sequence is TGTGCCAGCAAGGCCCAGGGATCCTACGAGCAGTACGTC.

The chain is built from TRBV10-3 and TRBJ2-3, with 7 nucleotides matching TRBD2. V lost 4 bases, J lost 6 bases, and 4 bases stayed unmatched. Germline V CDR1 and CDR2: ENHRY, SYGVKD. The CDR3 is made up of 13 amino acids. CDR3 coding DNA: TGTGCCATCAGTGGCGGGGGAGGCGATACGCAGTATTTT. Its protein product is CAISGGGGDTQYF.

This chain uses TRBV6-1 with TRBJ1-5; 8 nucleotides align to TRBD1. The V and J ends lost 6 bases and 4 bases, in that order; junction bases with no gene match: 11. The CDR3 length is 16 residues. Germline CDR1 reads MNHNS; CDR2 reads SASEGT. This chain's CDR3 is CASSAPTGVNNQPQHF. The CDR3 DNA is TGTGCCAGCAGCGCCCCGACAGGGGTAAATAATCAGCCCCAGCATTTT.

The chain carries TRBV7-2 and TRBJ2-7; 11 bases line up with TRBD2. Germline CDR1 reads SGHTA; CDR2 reads FQGNSA. The CDR3 has 16 amino acids. J gave up 2 bases and V 1 base, and 4 bases lay outside the gene matches. The CDR3 is CASSLVLAGGPYEQYF. For the CDR3, the DNA is TGTGCCAGCAGCTTAGTGTTAGCGGGGGGGCCCTACGAGCAGTACTTC.

Notes on this clonotype: Since a much larger clone is just one base distant, this may be a read error. The chain has TRBV6-2 or TRBV6-3 and TRBJ2-1, with a tentative D call TRBD2 (5 bases). Germline CDR1 reads MNHEY; CDR2 reads SVGEGT. V was pared by 10 bases and J by 5 bases, with 15 bases between. The CDR3 length is 13 residues. DNA for the CDR3: TGTGCCATCAGGATGAGCGGACACAATGAGCAGTTCTTC. This encodes CAIRMSGHNEQFF.

This clonotype appeared once. The chain employs TRBV12-3 or TRBV12-4 and TRBJ1-2; TRBD1 aligns across 11 bases. This CDR3 region has 14 residues. With V trimmed by 6 bases and J by 5 bases, 5 bases remained unmatched. CDR3 DNA: TGTGCCAGCAGGGCCGGGACAGGGGGGTATGGCTACACCTTC. Protein sequence: CASRAGTGGYGYTF.

This clonotype showed up many times. This chain joins TRBV27 and TRBJ2-3; the match to TRBD2 covers 7 bases. V gave up 5 bases and J gave up 2 bases; unmatched junction bases: 10. The germline V gene encodes CDR1 MNHEY and CDR2 SMNVEV (reference sequence). The CDR3 contains 16 residues. The CDR3: CASSPRPGGTTDTQYF. The CDR3 nucleotides are TGTGCCAGCAGTCCCCGCCCGGGGGGAACCACAGATACGCAGTATTTT.

V and J are TRBV5-1 and TRBJ1-3, with TRBD1 as a possible D gene (6 bases). Trimming removed 4 bases from V and 2 bases from J, with 10 bases in between. This CDR3 comprises 14 residues. CDR1 and CDR2 from the germline V gene are SGHRS and YFSETQ. As DNA, the CDR3 is TGCGCCAGCAGCACGGGACAACCTGGAAACACCATATATTTT. It codes for CASSTGQPGNTIYF.

This clonotype was recorded a few times. The rearrangement joins TRBV6-5 to TRBJ1-2; 9 positions agree with TRBD1. V trimming: 4 bases; J trimming: 7 bases; junction bases outside the gene matches: 7. Germline CDR1 reads MNHEY; CDR2 reads SVGAGI. The CDR3 is made up of 14 amino acids. The CDR3, as DNA: TGTGCCAGCAGTTCAGGGGACAGGGCTGCTGGCTACACCTTC. The encoded protein is CASSSGDRAAGYTF.

This clonotype was found once. The V call is TRBV6-6, the J call TRBJ1-5; weak D call: TRBD1 (5 bases). The length of the CDR3 is 18 residues. V dropped 4 bases and J dropped 6 bases, with 25 bases sitting between them. Germline CDR1 is MNHNY and CDR2 is SVGAGI (reference sequence). The CDR3: CASSSTGATTLTSQPQHF. The CDR3 nucleotides read TGTGCCAGCAGTTCTACCGGGGCAACCACACTAACCAGTCAGCCCCAGCATTTT.

V usage is TRBV20-1 and J usage is TRBJ1-6, with D maybe TRBD1 (6 bases). This CDR3 spans 16 amino acids. Trimming took 1 base from V and 5 from J, leaving 15 bases between them. From germline, CDR1 is DFQATT and CDR2 SNEGSKA (reference sequence). The CDR3, as DNA: TGCAGTGCTAGAGGATCGGGGGGCACCCATAATTCACCCCTCCACTTT. Its protein is CSARGSGGTHNSPLHF.

This clonotype was seen more than once but under ten times. The V gene is TRBV6-1, the J gene TRBJ1-1; 7 positions match TRBD1. The CDR3 is 16 amino acids. Germline CDR1 is MNHNS and CDR2 is SASEGT. With 6 bases clipped from V and 7 bases from J, the junction kept 17 bases outside the gene matches. The CDR3 sequence: CASSSPVTGAGDEAFF. The CDR3 nucleotides read TGTGCCAGCAGCTCCCCTGTAACAGGGGCCGGCGATGAAGCTTTCTTT.

This clonotype was observed at least ten times. The chain links TRBV6-2 or TRBV6-3 to TRBJ1-4; D not resolved. There are 11 residues in the CDR3. V lost 6 bases and J lost 10, with 9 bases in between. The germline CDR1 and CDR2 sequences are MNHEY and SVGEGT. The CDR3 protein is CASRSSPKLFF. For the CDR3, the DNA is TGTGCCAGCAGATCCAGCCCAAAACTGTTTTTT.

The V and J genes are TRBV7-9 and TRBJ2-1, with 14 positions matching TRBD2. The CDR3 length is 19 residues. The junction had 10 bases not matched to a gene; V was cut back by 1 base and J by 5 bases. From germline, CDR1 is SEHNR and CDR2 FQNEAQ (reference sequence). For the CDR3, the DNA is TGTGCCAGCAGCTTAGATCGGACTAGCGGGGGGCCAATAAACAATGAGCAGTTCTTC. This sequence encodes CASSLDRTSGGPINNEQFF.